This passage covers 32 T cell receptor beta chains from one sample sequenced in a study of cytomegalovirus exposure and HLA in healthy donors. The PCR employed 60 Vbeta primers together with 13 Jbeta primers. TCRdb's table, derived via immunoSEQ multiplex PCR, lists solely in-frame clones and lacks some. Of approximately 100,000 clones listed, 60% to 85% are singletons. The sequenced material came from PBMCs. These TCRs come from a man in his sixties in good health and CMV-seropositive.

The sample holds one count of this clone. The rearrangement links TRBV7-3 to TRBJ2-7; a weak D match, TRBD1 (7 bases). Germline CDR1 SGHTA, CDR2 FQGTGA. V shed 2 bases and J shed 4 bases, with 12 bases lying between them. The CDR3 consists of 14 residues. CDR3 region: CASSLGPGGYEQYF. The CDR3 coding sequence is TGTGCCAGCAGCTTAGGGCCAGGGGGGTACGAGCAGTACTTC. Together with reference TRBV7-3 and TRBJ2-7, the CDR3 gives the full variable domain: GAGVSQTPSNKVTEKGKYVELRCDPISGHTALYWYRQSLGQGPEFLIYFQGTGAADDSGLPNDRFFAVRPEGSVSTLKIQRTERGDSAVYLCASSLGPGGYEQYFGPGTRLTVT.

This clone was counted between two and nine times. The chain combines TRBV19 with TRBJ1-5; a weak D match, TRBD1 (6 bases). Trimming took 6 bases from V and 3 from J, leaving 15 bases between them. Germline-derived CDR1 and CDR2 are LNHDA and SQIVND (reference sequence). This CDR3 spans 15 amino acids. The CDR3 DNA follows: TGTGCCAGTAGGATGGGGGCCTGGGACAATCAGCCCCAGCATTTT. Its translation: CASRMGAWDNQPQHF.

The chain links TRBV27 to TRBJ1-2; 9 bases match TRBD1. V trimming: 5 bases; J trimming: 5 bases; junction bases outside the gene matches: 6. There are 14 residues in the CDR3. CDR1 MNHEY and CDR2 SMNVEV come from the germline V gene (reference sequence). The CDR3 is CASSGTGTAYGYTF. Here the CDR3 DNA reads TGTGCCAGCAGTGGGACAGGGACAGCGTATGGCTACACCTTC.

This clone was detected only a few times. The genes are TRBV9 and TRBJ1-1, with 7 positions matching TRBD1. CDR1 is SGDLS and CDR2 is YYNGEE in the germline V gene. J was trimmed by 1 base and V by 4 bases; bases with no gene match: 10. The CDR3 length is 16 residues. CDR3 sequence reads: CASSSRQGLANTEAFF. The DNA of the CDR3 is TGTGCCAGCAGCTCCAGACAGGGTTTGGCGAACACTGAAGCTTTCTTT.

The chain uses TRBV7-2 and TRBJ2-3; 11 positions match TRBD1. V was clipped by 1 base and J by 4 bases; unmatched bases: 4. Germline CDR1 reads SGHTA; CDR2 reads FQGNSA. The CDR3 runs 16 residues. CDR3 sequence: CASSLGRGQGADTQYF. CDR3 nucleotides: TGTGCCAGCAGCTTAGGAAGGGGACAGGGGGCAGATACGCAGTATTTT. The full variable domain, with the rest looked up from reference TRBV7-2 and TRBJ2-3, is GAGVSQSPSNKVTEKGKDVELRCDPISGHTALYWYRQSLGQGLEFLIYFQGNSAPDKSGLPSDRFSAERTGGSVSTLTIQRTQQEDSAVYLCASSLGRGQGADTQYFGPGTRLTVL.

The V and J genes are TRBV5-1 and TRBJ2-1; D unclear. Germline V lookup: CDR1 SGHRS, CDR2 YFSETQ. This CDR3 spans 14 amino acids. The ends were cut back, 2 bases at V and 7 bases at J, with 13 bases in the middle. The CDR3 bases are TGCGCCAGCAGCTTACCAACTACCCGGAATGAGCAGTTCTTC. Amino acid sequence: CASSLPTTRNEQFF.

This chain joins TRBV7-3 and TRBJ2-5, with D maybe TRBD1 (6 bases). Deletions cut 2 bases from V and 5 bases from J, with 15 bases between. The CDR3 is 15 residues long. In germline, CDR1 is SGHTA, CDR2 FQGTGA. The CDR3 DNA reads as TGTGCCAGCAGCTTAGGGTCTGGGGGCACGGAGACCCAGTACTTC. It translates to CASSLGSGGTETQYF. Filled out from reference TRBV7-3 and TRBJ2-5, the complete variable domain reads GAGVSQTPSNKVTEKGKYVELRCDPISGHTALYWYRQSLGQGPEFLIYFQGTGAADDSGLPNDRFFAVRPEGSVSTLKIQRTERGDSAVYLCASSLGSGGTETQYFGPGTRLLVL.

V is TRBV6-5 and J is TRBJ1-5; the D is unclear. This CDR3 is built from 14 residues. Per the germline V gene, CDR1 is MNHEY and CDR2 is SVGAGI. V lost 0 bases and J 1 base, leaving 4 bases between the germline ends. Here the CDR3 reads CASSYSGSNQPQHF. The CDR3 DNA follows: TGTGCCAGCAGTTACTCGGGCAGCAATCAGCCCCAGCATTTT.

The chain couples TRBV30 to TRBJ2-3, with 9 bases that match TRBD2. Germline values: CDR1 GTSNPN, CDR2 SVGIG (reference sequence). V was clipped by 0 bases and J by 2 bases; unmatched bases: 6. The CDR3 length is 16 residues. The CDR3, as DNA: TGTGCCTGGAGTGTACCAGGACTAGCGTTCACAGATACGCAGTATTTT. Its translation: CAWSVPGLAFTDTQYF.

The V gene is TRBV7-9, the J gene TRBJ2-7, with 11 bases identical to TRBD1. This CDR3 comprises 13 residues. Germline V gene data show CDR1 as SEHNR and CDR2 as FQNEAQ (reference sequence). Unmatched junction bases numbered 2, after V lost 6 bases and J lost 4 bases. Here the CDR3 reads CASRGQGGYEQYF. The CDR3 nucleotides read TGTGCCAGCAGGGGACAGGGGGGATACGAGCAGTACTTC.

The chain has TRBV7-8 and TRBJ1-6, with TRBD1 identical over 9 bases. The V segment lost 5 bases and the J segment 7 bases; nucleotides outside the gene matches: 6. Germline V gene data show CDR1 as SGHVS and CDR2 as FQNEAQ. CDR3 length equals 15 residues. The CDR3 sequence: CASSTFTGGNSPLHF. The CDR3 DNA reads TGTGCCAGCAGCACGTTTACAGGGGGCAATTCACCCCTCCACTTT.

The chain combines TRBV27 with TRBJ1-6, with D perhaps TRBD1 (5 bases). From germline, CDR1 is MNHEY and CDR2 SMNVEV (reference sequence). Trimming took 0 bases from V and 8 from J, leaving 11 bases between them. The CDR3 is 15 residues long. The CDR3 is CASSLSRGGDSPLHF. For the CDR3, the DNA is TGTGCCAGCAGTTTATCGCGGGGGGGAGATTCACCCCTCCACTTT.

V gene TRBV2 combines with J gene TRBJ2-3; D is uncertain. The CDR3 extends over 13 amino acids. V lost 3 bases, J lost 2 bases, and 6 bases lay in between. CDR1 is SNHLY and CDR2 is FYNNEI in the germline V gene. CDR3 nucleotides: TGTGCCAGCAGTGACTCGTCCACAGATACGCAGTATTTT. Translation: CASSDSSTDTQYF.

The chain employs TRBV2 and TRBJ2-2; TRBD1 matches at 8 bases. Trimming cost V 6 bases and J 6 bases; bases outside gene matches: 3. CDR3 length: 13 amino acids. Germline values: CDR1 SNHLY, CDR2 FYNNEI. This chain's CDR3 is CASRGQGAGELFF. In nucleotides, the CDR3 is TGTGCCAGCAGAGGACAGGGAGCCGGGGAGCTGTTTTTT. Complete variable domain (other parts from reference TRBV2 and TRBJ2-2): EPEVTQTPSHQVTQMGQEVILRCVPISNHLYFYWYRQILGQKVEFLVSFYNNEISEKSEIFDDQFSVERPDGSNFTLKIRSTKLEDSAMYFCASRGQGAGELFFGEGSRLTVL.

The chain has TRBV25-1 and TRBJ1-2; unclear D gene. Germline loops: CDR1 MGHDK, CDR2 SYGVNS. The length of the CDR3 is 16 residues. Trimming shortened V by 2 bases and J by 5 bases, and 18 bases separated the two germline ends. The CDR3 spells CASSEIGRTDVYGYTF. CDR3 DNA: TGTGCCAGCAGTGAAATTGGGAGAACGGATGTTTATGGCTACACCTTC.

The chain links TRBV6-5 to TRBJ2-7; D might be TRBD1 (5 bases). Germline CDR1 MNHEY, CDR2 SVGAGI. V dropped 2 bases and J dropped 2 bases, with 10 bases sitting between them. This CDR3 is built from 14 residues. The CDR3 spells CASSYAREAYEQYF. Here the CDR3 DNA reads TGTGCCAGCAGTTACGCCAGGGAAGCCTACGAGCAGTACTTC.

V usage is TRBV5-8 and J usage is TRBJ2-1, with 11 nucleotides matching TRBD2. From germline, CDR1 is SGHTS and CDR2 YDEGEE. The trim removed 2 bases at V and 6 bases at J, leaving 4 bases unmatched. The CDR3 spans 15 residues. CDR3 bases: TGTGCCAGCAGCTTCAGACTAGCGGGATTCAATGAGCAGTTCTTC. This translates into CASSFRLAGFNEQFF. The full variable domain, in which reference TRBV5-8 and TRBJ2-1 provide the parts outside the CDR3, is EAGVTQSPTHLIKTRGQQATLRCSPISGHTSVYWYQQALGLGLQFLLWYDEGEERNRGNFPPRFSGRQFPNYSSELNVNALELEDSALYLCASSFRLAGFNEQFFGPGTRLTVL.

This clone showed up just once. The chain combines TRBV2 with TRBJ2-7, with 9 bases matching TRBD1. The CDR3 length is 16 residues. Germline values: CDR1 SNHLY, CDR2 FYNNEI. The ends lost 5 bases at V and 3 bases at J; junction bases unmatched: 11. CDR3 in amino acids: CASSLDRGPRGYEQYF. DNA for the CDR3: TGTGCCAGCAGTCTGGACAGGGGCCCGAGGGGCTACGAGCAGTACTTC.

The chain recombines TRBV10-3 with TRBJ2-7, with 7 positions matching TRBD1. Per germline, CDR1 ENHRY and CDR2 SYGVKD. The CDR3 runs 16 residues. The J segment lost 4 bases and the V segment lost 0 bases, leaving 9 bases of the junction unmatched. The CDR3 protein is CAISESVTGAVYEQYF. The DNA of the CDR3 is TGTGCCATCAGTGAGTCGGTTACAGGGGCGGTGTACGAGCAGTACTTC.

The chain joins TRBV6-5 to TRBJ2-7; TRBD1 might be the D (5 bases). The CDR3 contains 14 residues. CDR1 is MNHEY and CDR2 is SVGAGI in the germline V gene. Trimming shortened V by 5 bases and J by 5 bases, and 16 bases separated the two germline ends. CDR3 bases: TGTGCCAGCAGTGAAGGGGCAGACCCCCACGAGCAGTACTTC. This gives the protein CASSEGADPHEQYF.

The chain is built from TRBV4-1 and TRBJ2-5, with 8 bases fitting TRBD2. CDR1 and CDR2 (germline): MGHRA, YSYEKL. The V gene end was trimmed by 1 base and the J gene end by 1 base; junction bases not matched to a gene: 2. The CDR3 is made up of 15 amino acids. For the CDR3, the DNA is TGCGCCAGCAGCCAAGTTGGACTAGCCCAAGAGACCCAGTACTTC. Translated, it gives CASSQVGLAQETQYF.

The chain uses TRBV7-8 and TRBJ1-1; TRBD1 matches 8 bases. Germline V lookup: CDR1 SGHVS, CDR2 FQNEAQ. Trimming removed 5 bases from V and 2 bases from J; junction bases left unmatched: 7. The CDR3 is 15 amino acids. The CDR3 coding sequence is TGTGCCAGCAGCCAGCATGGGACAGGAAACACTGAAGCTTTCTTT. This sequence encodes CASSQHGTGNTEAFF.

CDR3 nucleotide sequence: TGTGCCAGCAGTGACTCGACTAACAGGGTGAACACTGAAGCTTTCTTT. As protein: CASSDSTNRVNTEAFF. The V and J genes are TRBV6-4 and TRBJ1-1; perhaps TRBD1 as D (6 bases). Trimming took off 0 bases at V and 0 bases at J, with 11 bases between the two ends. Germline CDR1 is MRHNA and CDR2 is SNTAGT. The CDR3 length is 16 residues.

The V gene is TRBV6-1, the J gene TRBJ2-7, with 11 bases identical to TRBD1. Germline V gene data show CDR1 as MNHNS and CDR2 as SASEGT. There are 15 residues in the CDR3. V lost 8 bases, J lost 0 bases, and 6 bases stayed unmatched. DNA of the CDR3: TGTGCCAGCCTTCGGGGGACAGGGGGCTCCTACGAGCAGTACTTC. This sequence encodes CASLRGTGGSYEQYF.

The chain joins TRBV21-1 to TRBJ1-5; the table's D call, TRBD1, has no DNA check behind it. TRBV21-1 is a known pseudogene. The CDR3 runs to 17 residues. The CDR3 reads CASSSWVCRGSNQPQHF. DNA for the CDR3: TGTGCCAGCAGCAGCTGGGTCTGCAGGGGTAGCAATCAGCCCCAGCATTTT.

The chain combines TRBV4-2 with TRBJ2-7; D uncertain. The V gene's germline CDR1 is LGHNA and CDR2 YNFKEQ. V was clipped by 2 bases and J by 6 bases, with 11 bases between them. The CDR3 consists of 13 residues. The CDR3 bases are TGTGCCAGCAGCCAAACAGTCAAGCTCGAGCAGTACTTC. Translated, it gives CASSQTVKLEQYF.

The J gene is TRBJ2-1, the V gene TRBV15, with 7 bases that match TRBD1. Germline-derived CDR1 and CDR2 are LNHNV and YYDKDF (reference sequence). The V and J ends lost 0 bases and 1 base, in that order; junction bases with no gene match: 0. The CDR3 sequence is 15 residues long. CDR3 coding DNA: TGTGCCACCAGCAGAGAGACAGGGTCCTACAATGAGCAGTTCTTC. Amino acid sequence: CATSRETGSYNEQFF.

This rearrangement joins TRBV18 to TRBJ2-7; no firm D call. Germline V gene data show CDR1 as KGHSH and CDR2 as LQKENI. V lost 6 bases to trimming and J lost 3 bases, with 6 bases between them. The CDR3 runs to 11 residues. The CDR3 DNA reads TGTGCCAGCTCTAGAGACTACGAGCAGTACTTC. It codes for CASSRDYEQYF.

The CDR3 protein is CASGFRQGVNGYTF. The CDR3 DNA follows: TGTGCTAGTGGTTTCCGACAGGGTGTTAATGGCTACACCTTC. The chain links TRBV12-5 to TRBJ1-2; 7 bases map to TRBD1. Germline-derived CDR1 and CDR2 are LGHNT and FRNRAP. Trimming took 3 bases from V and 6 from J; bases not matched to a gene: 7. There are 14 residues in the CDR3. The full variable domain, its missing parts supplied by reference TRBV12-5 and TRBJ1-2, is DARVTQTPRHKVTEMGQEVTMRCQPILGHNTVFWYRQTMMQGLELLAYFRNRAPLDDSGMPKDRFSAEMPDATLATLKIQPSEPRDSAVYFCASGFRQGVNGYTFGSGTRLTVV.

The V and J genes are TRBV19 and TRBJ2-7; the D gene is possibly TRBD1 (6 bases). The V gene lost 2 bases and the J gene lost 0 bases, with 17 bases spanning the gap. Per germline, CDR1 LNHDA and CDR2 SQIVND (reference sequence). This CDR3 has 17 amino acids. The CDR3 DNA is TGTGCCAGTAGTATATCCAGGGGCCGGGACACCTCCTACGAGCAGTACTTC. This sequence encodes CASSISRGRDTSYEQYF.

The chain recombines TRBV5-4 with TRBJ2-7; perhaps TRBD2 as D (5 bases). The germline V gene has CDR1 SGHNT and CDR2 YYREEE (reference sequence). V lost 1 base and J lost 0, with 5 bases in between. The CDR3 covers 13 residues. The DNA of the CDR3 is TGTGCCAGCAGCTTGACTAGCTCCTACGAGCAGTACTTC. Its protein product is CASSLTSSYEQYF.

The rearrangement uses TRBV12-5 and TRBJ1-1; TRBD1 matches 10 bases. J lost 5 bases, V lost 2 bases, and 14 bases had no gene match. Germline CDR1 is LGHNT and CDR2 is FRNRAP. This CDR3 spans 18 amino acids. CDR3 nucleotide sequence: TGTGCTAGTGGTTTGTCCCAGGGACAGGGGTTTATGTTTACTGAAGCTTTCTTT. Protein sequence: CASGLSQGQGFMFTEAFF.